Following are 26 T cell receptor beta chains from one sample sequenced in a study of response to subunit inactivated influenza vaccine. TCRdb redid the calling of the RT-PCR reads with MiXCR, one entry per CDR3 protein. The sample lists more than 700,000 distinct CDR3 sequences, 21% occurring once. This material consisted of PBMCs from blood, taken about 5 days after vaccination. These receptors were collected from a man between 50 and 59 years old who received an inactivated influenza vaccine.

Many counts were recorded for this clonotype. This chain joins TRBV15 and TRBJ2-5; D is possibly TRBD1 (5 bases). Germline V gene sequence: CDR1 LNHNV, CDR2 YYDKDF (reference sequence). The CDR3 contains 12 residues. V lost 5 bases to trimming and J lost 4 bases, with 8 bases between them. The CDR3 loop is CATSQGTETQYF. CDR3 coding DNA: TGTGCCACCAGCCAGGGTACAGAGACCCAGTACTTC.

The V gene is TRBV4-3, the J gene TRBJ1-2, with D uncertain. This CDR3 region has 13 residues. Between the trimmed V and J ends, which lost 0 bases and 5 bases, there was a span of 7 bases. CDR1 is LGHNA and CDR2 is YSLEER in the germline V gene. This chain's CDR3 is CASSQEQYYGYTF. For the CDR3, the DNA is TGCGCCAGCAGCCAAGAACAGTATTATGGCTACACCTTC.

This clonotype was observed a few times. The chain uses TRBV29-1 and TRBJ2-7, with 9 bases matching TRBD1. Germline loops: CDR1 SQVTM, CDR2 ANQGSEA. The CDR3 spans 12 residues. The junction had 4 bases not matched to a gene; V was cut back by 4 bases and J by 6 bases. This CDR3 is CSVGRQGGEQYF. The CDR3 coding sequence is TGCAGCGTTGGGCGACAGGGGGGCGAGCAGTACTTC.

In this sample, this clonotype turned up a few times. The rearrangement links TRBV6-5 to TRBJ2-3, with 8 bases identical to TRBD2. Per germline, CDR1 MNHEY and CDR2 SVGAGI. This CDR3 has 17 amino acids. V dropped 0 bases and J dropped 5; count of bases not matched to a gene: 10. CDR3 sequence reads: CASSYSMGSGAKDTQYF. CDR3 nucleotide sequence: TGTGCCAGCAGTTACTCGATGGGTAGCGGGGCTAAAGATACGCAGTATTTT.

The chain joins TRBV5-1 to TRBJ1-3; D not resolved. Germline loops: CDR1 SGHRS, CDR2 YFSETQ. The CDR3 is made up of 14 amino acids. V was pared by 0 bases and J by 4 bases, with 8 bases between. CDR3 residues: CASSLEGPGNTIYF. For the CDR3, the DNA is TGCGCCAGCAGCTTGGAAGGGCCCGGAAACACCATATATTTT. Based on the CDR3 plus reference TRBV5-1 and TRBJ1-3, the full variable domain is KAGVTQTPRYLIKTRGQQVTLSCSPISGHRSVSWYQQTPGQGLQFLFEYFSETQRNKGNFPGRFSGRQFSNSRSEMNVSTLELGDSALYLCASSLEGPGNTIYFGEGSWLTVV.

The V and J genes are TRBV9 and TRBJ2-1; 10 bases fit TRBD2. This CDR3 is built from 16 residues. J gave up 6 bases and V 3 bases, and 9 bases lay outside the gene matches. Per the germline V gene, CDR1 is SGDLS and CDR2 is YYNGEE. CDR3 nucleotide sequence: TGTGCCAGCAGCGACTCTAGCGGGAGCATACCCAATGAGCAGTTCTTC. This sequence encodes CASSDSSGSIPNEQFF.

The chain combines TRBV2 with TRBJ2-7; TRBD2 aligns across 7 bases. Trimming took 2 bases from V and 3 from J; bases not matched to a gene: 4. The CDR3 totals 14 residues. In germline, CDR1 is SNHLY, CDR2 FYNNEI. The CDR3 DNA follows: TGTGCCAGCAGTGAACGGGACTACTACTACGAGCAGTACTTC. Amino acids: CASSERDYYYEQYF.

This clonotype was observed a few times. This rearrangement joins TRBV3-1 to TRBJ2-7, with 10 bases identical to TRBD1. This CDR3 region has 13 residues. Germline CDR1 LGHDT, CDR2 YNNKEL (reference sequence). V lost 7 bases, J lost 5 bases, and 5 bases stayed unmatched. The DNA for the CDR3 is TGTGCCAGCAAGACGACAGGGGGCAACGAGCAGTACTTC. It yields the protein CASKTTGGNEQYF.

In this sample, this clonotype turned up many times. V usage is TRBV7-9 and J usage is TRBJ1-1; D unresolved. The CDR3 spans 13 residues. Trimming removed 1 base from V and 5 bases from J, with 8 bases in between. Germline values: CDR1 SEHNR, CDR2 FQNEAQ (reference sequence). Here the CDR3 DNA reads TGTGCCAGCAGCTTAGTTCTGAGGACTGAAGCTTTCTTT. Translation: CASSLVLRTEAFF. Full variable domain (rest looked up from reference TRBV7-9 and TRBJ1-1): DTGVSQNPRHKITKRGQNVTFRCDPISEHNRLYWYRQTLGQGPEFLTYFQNEAQLEKSRLLSDRFSAERPKGSFSTLEIQRTEQGDSAMYLCASSLVLRTEAFFGQGTRLTVV.

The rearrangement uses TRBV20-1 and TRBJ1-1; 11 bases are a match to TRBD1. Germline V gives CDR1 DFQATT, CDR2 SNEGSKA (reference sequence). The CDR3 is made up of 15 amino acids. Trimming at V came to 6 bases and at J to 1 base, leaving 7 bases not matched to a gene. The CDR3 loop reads CSAKDRGRGNTEAFF. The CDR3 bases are TGCAGTGCAAAGGACAGGGGGCGCGGGAACACTGAAGCTTTCTTT.

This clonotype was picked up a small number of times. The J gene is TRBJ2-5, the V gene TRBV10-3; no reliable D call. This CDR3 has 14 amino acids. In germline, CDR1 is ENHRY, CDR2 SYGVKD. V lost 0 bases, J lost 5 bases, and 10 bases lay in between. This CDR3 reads CAISESQVVETQYF. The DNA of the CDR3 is TGTGCCATCAGTGAGTCTCAGGTAGTGGAGACCCAGTACTTC.

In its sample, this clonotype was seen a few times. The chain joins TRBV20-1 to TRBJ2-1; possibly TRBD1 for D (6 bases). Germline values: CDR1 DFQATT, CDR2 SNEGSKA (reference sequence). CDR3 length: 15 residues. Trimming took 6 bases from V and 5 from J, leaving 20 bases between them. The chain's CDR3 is CSAYDMVGAHNEQFF. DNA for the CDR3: TGCAGTGCCTATGACATGGTGGGGGCTCACAATGAGCAGTTCTTC.

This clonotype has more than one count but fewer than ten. As DNA, the CDR3 is TGTGCCAGCAGCTTAACGGGAGGGCGCGATGAGCAGTTCTTC. Translation: CASSLTGGRDEQFF. This rearrangement joins TRBV7-9 to TRBJ2-1; 8 nucleotides align to TRBD2. Germline loops: CDR1 SEHNR, CDR2 FQNEAQ (reference sequence). The CDR3 spans 14 residues. With 2 bases clipped from V and 8 bases from J, the junction kept 5 bases outside the gene matches.

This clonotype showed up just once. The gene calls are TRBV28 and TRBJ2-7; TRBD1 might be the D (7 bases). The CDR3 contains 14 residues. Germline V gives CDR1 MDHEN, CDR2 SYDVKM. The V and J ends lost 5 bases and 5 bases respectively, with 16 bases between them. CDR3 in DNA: TGTGCCAGCAGTCCCCAGGGGGGCAACGACGAGCAGTACTTC. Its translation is CASSPQGGNDEQYF.

The CDR3 here is CASSSGGPNYNEQFF. CDR3 DNA: TGTGCCAGCAGTTCCGGGGGGCCCAACTACAATGAGCAGTTCTTC. The chain recombines TRBV12-3 or TRBV12-4 with TRBJ2-1, with TRBD2 as a possible D gene (7 bases). This CDR3 spans 15 amino acids. Deletions cut 4 bases from V and 3 bases from J, with 13 bases between.

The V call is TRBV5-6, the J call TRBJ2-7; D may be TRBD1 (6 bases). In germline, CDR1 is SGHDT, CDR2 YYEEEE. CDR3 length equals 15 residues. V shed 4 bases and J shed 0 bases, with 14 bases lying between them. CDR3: CASSPGQRSSYEQYF. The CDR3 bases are TGTGCCAGCAGCCCAGGACAGAGAAGCTCCTACGAGCAGTACTTC.

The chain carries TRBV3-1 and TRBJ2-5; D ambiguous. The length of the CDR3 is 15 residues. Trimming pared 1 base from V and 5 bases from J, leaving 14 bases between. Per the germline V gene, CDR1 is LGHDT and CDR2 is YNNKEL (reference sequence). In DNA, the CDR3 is TGTGCCAGCAGCCAAGGGCCATCCGAGCCGGAGACCCAGTACTTC. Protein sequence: CASSQGPSEPETQYF.

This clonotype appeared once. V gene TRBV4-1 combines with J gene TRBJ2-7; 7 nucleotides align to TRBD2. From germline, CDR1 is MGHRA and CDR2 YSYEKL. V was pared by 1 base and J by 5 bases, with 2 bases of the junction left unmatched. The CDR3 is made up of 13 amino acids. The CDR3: CASSQVGRDEQYF. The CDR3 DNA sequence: TGCGCCAGCAGCCAAGTGGGGAGGGACGAGCAGTACTTC.

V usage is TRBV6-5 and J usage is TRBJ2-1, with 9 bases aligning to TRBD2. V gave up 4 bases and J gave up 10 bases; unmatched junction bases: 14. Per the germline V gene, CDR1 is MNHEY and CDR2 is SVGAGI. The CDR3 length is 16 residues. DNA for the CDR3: TGTGCCAGCAGTTCCCGAAGGACTAGCGAACAAAAGGAGCAGTTCTTC. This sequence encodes CASSSRRTSEQKEQFF.

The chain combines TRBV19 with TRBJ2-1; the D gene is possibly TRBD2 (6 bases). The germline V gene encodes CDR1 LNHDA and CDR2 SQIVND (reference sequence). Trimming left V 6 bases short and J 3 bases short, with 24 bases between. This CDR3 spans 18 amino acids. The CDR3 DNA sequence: TGTGCCAGTAGCAAAGCCTTAGGCGCGGGGCACAACTACAATGAGCAGTTCTTC. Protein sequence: CASSKALGAGHNYNEQFF.

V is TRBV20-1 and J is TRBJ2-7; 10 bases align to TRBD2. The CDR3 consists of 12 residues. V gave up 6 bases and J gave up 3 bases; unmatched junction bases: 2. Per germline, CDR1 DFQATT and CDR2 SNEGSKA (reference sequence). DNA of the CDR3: TGCAGTGCACCTAGCGGGGGCTACGAGCAGTACTTC. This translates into CSAPSGGYEQYF.

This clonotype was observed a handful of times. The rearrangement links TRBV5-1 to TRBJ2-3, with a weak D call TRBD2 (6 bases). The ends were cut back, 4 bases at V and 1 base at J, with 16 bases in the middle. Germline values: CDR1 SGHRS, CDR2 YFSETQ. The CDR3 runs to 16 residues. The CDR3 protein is CASSRWMVAGTDTQYF. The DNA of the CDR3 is TGCGCCAGCAGCCGCTGGATGGTAGCGGGCACAGATACGCAGTATTTT. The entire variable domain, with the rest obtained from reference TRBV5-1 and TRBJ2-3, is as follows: KAGVTQTPRYLIKTRGQQVTLSCSPISGHRSVSWYQQTPGQGLQFLFEYFSETQRNKGNFPGRFSGRQFSNSRSEMNVSTLELGDSALYLCASSRWMVAGTDTQYFGPGTRLTVL.

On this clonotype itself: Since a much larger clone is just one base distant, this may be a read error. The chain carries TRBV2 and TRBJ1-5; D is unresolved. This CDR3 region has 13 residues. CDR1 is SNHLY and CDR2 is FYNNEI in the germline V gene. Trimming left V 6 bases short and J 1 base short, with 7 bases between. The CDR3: CASRQASNQPQHF. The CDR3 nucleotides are TGTGCCAGCAGGCAAGCGAGCAATCAGCCCCAGCATTTT.

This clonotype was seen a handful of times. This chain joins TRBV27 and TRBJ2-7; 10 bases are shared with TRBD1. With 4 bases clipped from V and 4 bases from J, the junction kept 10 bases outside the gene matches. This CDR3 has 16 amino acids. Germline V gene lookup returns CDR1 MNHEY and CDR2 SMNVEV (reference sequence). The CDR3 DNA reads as TGTGCCAGCAGTTCCTTGGACAGGGGGTACCTTTACGAGCAGTACTTC. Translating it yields CASSSLDRGYLYEQYF.

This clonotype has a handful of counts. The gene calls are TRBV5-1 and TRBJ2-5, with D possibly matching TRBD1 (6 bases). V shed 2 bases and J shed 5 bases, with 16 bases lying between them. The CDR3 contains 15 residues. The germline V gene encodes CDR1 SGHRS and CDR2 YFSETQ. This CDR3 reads CASSFSQGGAETQYF. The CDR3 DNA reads TGCGCCAGCAGCTTTTCCCAAGGGGGTGCGGAGACCCAGTACTTC. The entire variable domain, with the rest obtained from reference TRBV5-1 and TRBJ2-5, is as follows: KAGVTQTPRYLIKTRGQQVTLSCSPISGHRSVSWYQQTPGQGLQFLFEYFSETQRNKGNFPGRFSGRQFSNSRSEMNVSTLELGDSALYLCASSFSQGGAETQYFGPGTRLLVL.

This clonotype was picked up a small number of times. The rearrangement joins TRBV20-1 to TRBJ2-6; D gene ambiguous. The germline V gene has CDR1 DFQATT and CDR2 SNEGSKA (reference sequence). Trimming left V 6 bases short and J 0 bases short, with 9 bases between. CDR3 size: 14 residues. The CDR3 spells CSASRSSGANVLTF. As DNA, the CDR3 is TGCAGTGCCAGCCGAAGCTCTGGGGCCAACGTCCTGACTTTC.